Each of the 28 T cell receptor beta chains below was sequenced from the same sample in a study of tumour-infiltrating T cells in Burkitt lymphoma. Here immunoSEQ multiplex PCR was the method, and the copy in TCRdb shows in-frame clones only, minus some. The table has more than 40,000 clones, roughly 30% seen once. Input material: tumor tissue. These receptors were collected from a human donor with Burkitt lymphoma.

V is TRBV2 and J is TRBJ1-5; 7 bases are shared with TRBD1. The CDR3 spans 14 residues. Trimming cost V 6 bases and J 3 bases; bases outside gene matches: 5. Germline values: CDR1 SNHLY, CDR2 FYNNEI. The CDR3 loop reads CASRRDRDNQPQHF. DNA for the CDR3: TGTGCCAGCAGACGAGACAGGGACAATCAGCCCCAGCATTTT.

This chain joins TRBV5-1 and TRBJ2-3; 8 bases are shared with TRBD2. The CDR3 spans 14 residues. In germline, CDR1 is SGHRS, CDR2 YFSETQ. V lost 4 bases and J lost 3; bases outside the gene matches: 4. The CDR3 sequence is CASSDGGGTDTQYF. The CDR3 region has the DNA TGCGCCAGCAGCGACGGGGGGGGTACAGATACGCAGTATTTT. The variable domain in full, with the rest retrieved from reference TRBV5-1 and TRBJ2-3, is KAGVTQTPRYLIKTRGQQVTLSCSPISGHRSVSWYQQTPGQGLQFLFEYFSETQRNKGNFPGRFSGRQFSNSRSEMNVSTLELGDSALYLCASSDGGGTDTQYFGPGTRLTVL.

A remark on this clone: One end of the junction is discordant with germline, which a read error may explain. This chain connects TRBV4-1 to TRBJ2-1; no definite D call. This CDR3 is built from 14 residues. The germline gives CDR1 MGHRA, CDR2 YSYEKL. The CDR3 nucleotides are TGCGCCAGCAGCCATTTCGACTCCAACAATGAGCAGTTCTTC. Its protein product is CASSHFDSNNEQFF.

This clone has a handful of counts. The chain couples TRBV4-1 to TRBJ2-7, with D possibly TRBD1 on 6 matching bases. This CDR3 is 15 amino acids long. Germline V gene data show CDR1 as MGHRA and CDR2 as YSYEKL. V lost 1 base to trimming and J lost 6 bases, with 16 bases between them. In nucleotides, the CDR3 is TGCGCCAGCAGCCAAGGTGGAGCACAGGGAATCGAGCAGTACTTC. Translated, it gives CASSQGGAQGIEQYF.

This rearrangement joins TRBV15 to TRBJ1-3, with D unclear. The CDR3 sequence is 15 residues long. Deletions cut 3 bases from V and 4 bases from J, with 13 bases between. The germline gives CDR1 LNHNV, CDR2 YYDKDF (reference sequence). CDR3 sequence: CATSRDPGLGNTIYF. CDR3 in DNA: TGTGCCACCAGCAGGGACCCCGGTCTCGGAAACACCATATATTTT.

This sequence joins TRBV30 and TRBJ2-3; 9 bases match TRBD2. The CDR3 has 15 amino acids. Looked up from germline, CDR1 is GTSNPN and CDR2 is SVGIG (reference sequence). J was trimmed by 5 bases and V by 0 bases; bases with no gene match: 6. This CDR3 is CAWSVGRGGRDTQYF. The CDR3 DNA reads TGTGCCTGGAGTGTTGGGCGGGGGGGCCGAGATACGCAGTATTTT.

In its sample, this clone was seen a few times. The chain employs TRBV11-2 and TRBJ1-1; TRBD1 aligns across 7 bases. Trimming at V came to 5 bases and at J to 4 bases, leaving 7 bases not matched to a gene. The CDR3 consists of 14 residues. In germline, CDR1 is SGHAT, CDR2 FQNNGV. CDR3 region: CASSTQTGFTEAFF. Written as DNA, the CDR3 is TGTGCCAGCAGCACCCAGACAGGGTTCACTGAAGCTTTCTTT.

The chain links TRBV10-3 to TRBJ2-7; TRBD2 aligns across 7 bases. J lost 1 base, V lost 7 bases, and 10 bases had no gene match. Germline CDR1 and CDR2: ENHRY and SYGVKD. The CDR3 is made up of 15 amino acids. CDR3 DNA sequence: TGTGCCATCACCCCCGGGTTAGCGGGTTCCTACGAGCAGTACTTC. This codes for CAITPGLAGSYEQYF.

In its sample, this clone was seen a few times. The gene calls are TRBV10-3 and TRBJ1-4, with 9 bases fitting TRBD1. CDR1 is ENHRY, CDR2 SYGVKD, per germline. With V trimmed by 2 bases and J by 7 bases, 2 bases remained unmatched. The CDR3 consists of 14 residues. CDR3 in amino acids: CAISEPGQGEKLFF. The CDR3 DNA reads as TGTGCCATCAGTGAGCCGGGACAGGGTGAAAAACTGTTTTTT.

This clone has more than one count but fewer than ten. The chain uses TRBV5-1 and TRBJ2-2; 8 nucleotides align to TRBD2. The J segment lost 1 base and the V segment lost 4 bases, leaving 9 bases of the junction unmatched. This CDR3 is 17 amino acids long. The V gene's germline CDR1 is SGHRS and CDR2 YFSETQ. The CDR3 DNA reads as TGCGCCAGCAGCGCCCTCCGCGGGGGGCTGAACACCGGGGAGCTGTTTTTT. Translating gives CASSALRGGLNTGELFF.

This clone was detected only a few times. The CDR3 sequence is CASSPGTGGYEQYF. The CDR3 bases are TGCGCCAGCAGCCCCGGGACAGGGGGGTACGAGCAGTACTTC. The chain links TRBV5-1 to TRBJ2-7; 11 bases agree with TRBD1. The V and J ends lost 4 bases and 4 bases, in that order; junction bases with no gene match: 4. CDR3 length equals 14 residues. The germline gives CDR1 SGHRS, CDR2 YFSETQ.

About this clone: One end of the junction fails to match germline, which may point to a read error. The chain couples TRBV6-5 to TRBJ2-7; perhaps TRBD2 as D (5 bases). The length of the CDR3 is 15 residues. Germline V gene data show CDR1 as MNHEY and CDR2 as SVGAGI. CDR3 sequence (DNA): TGTGCCAGCAGTTACTCGTCGGGGAGTTCCTCCGAGCAGTACTTC. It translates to CASSYSSGSSSEQYF.

CDR3 nucleotide sequence: TGCAGCGTTGATGGTAGGACAGTAGAAGCTTTCTTT. It yields the protein CSVDGRTVEAFF. The chain carries TRBV29-1 and TRBJ1-1; D might be TRBD1 (6 bases). CDR1 is SQVTM, CDR2 ANQGSEA, per germline. Between the trimmed V and J ends, which lost 3 bases and 8 bases, there was a span of 13 bases. The CDR3 contains 12 residues. Full variable domain (outside the CDR3, taken from reference TRBV29-1 and TRBJ1-1): SAVISQKPSRDICQRGTSLTIQCQVDSQVTMMFWYRQQPGQSLTLIATANQGSEATYESGFVIDKFPISRPNLTFSTLTVSNMSPEDSSIYLCSVDGRTVEAFFGQGTRLTVV.

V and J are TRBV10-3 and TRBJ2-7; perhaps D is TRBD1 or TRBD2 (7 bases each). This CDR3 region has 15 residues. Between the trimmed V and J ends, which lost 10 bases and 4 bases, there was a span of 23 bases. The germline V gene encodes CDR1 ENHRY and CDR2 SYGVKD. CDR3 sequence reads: CASEATGEGRYEQYF. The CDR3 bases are TGTGCCAGCGAAGCTACAGGGGAGGGCCGGTACGAGCAGTACTTC.

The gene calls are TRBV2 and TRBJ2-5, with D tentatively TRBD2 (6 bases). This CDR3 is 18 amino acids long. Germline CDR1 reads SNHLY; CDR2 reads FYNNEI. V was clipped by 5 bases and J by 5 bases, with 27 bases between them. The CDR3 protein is CASSPRSGGFGQRETQYF. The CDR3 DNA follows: TGTGCCAGCAGTCCACGAAGTGGAGGGTTTGGCCAGCGGGAGACCCAGTACTTC.

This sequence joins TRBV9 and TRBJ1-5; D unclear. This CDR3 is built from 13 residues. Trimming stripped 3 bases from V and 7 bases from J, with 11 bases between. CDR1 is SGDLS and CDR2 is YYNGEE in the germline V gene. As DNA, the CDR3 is TGTGCCAGCAGCGCCGACTTAGAACAGCCCCAGCATTTT. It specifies CASSADLEQPQHF.

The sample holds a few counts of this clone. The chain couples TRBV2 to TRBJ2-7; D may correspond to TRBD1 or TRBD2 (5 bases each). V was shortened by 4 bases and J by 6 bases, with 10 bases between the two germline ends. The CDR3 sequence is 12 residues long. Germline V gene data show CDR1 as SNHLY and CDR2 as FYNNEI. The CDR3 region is CASSVGTLEQYF. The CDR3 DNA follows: TGTGCCAGCAGTGTGGGGACCCTCGAGCAGTACTTC.

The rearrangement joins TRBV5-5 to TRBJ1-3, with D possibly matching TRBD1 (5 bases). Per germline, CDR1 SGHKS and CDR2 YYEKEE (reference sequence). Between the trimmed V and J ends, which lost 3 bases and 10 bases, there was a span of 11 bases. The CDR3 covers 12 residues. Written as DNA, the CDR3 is TGTGCCAGCAGCTCCCCGGGGGGGACCATATATTTT. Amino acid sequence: CASSSPGGTIYF.

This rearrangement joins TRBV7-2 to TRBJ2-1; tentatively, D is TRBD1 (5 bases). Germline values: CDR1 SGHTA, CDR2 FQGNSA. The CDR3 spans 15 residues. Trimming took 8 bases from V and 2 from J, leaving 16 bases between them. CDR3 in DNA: TGTGCCAGCCGACCTGGATGGGGCACCTACAATGAGCAGTTCTTC. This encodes CASRPGWGTYNEQFF.

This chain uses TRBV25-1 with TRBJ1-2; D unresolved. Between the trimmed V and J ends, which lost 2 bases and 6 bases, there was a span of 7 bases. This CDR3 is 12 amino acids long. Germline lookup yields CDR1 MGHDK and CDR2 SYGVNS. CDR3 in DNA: TGTGCCAGCAGTGAACGGGTCCATGGCTACACCTTC. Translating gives CASSERVHGYTF.

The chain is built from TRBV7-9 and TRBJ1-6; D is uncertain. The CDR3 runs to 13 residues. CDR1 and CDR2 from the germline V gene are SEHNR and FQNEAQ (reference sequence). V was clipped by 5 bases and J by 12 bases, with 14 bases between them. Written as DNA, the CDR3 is TGTGCCAGCAGCCAATTTCCCCAGGAACCCCTCCACTTT. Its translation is CASSQFPQEPLHF.

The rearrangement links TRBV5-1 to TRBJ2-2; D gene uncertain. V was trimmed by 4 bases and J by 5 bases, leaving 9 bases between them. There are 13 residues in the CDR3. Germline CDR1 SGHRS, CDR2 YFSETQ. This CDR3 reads CASSLVPTGELFF. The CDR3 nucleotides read TGCGCCAGCAGCCTTGTTCCGACCGGGGAGCTGTTTTTT.

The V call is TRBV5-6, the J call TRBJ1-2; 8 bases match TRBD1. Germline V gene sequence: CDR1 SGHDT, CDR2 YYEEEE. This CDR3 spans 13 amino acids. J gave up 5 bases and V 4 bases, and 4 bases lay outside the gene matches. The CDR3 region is CASSQDRGYGYTF. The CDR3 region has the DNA TGTGCCAGCAGCCAAGACAGGGGATATGGCTACACCTTC. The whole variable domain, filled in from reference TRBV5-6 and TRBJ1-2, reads DAGVTQSPTHLIKTRGQQVTLRCSPKSGHDTVSWYQQALGQGPQFIFQYYEEEERQRGNFPDRFSGHQFPNYSSELNVNALLLGDSALYLCASSQDRGYGYTFGSGTRLTVV.

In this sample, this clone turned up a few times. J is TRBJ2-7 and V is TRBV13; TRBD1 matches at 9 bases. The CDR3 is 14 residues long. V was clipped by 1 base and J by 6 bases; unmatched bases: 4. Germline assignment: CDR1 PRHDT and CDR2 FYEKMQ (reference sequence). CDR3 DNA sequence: TGTGCCAGCAGCTTAGTCGGACAGGGGATCGAGCAGTACTTC. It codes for CASSLVGQGIEQYF.

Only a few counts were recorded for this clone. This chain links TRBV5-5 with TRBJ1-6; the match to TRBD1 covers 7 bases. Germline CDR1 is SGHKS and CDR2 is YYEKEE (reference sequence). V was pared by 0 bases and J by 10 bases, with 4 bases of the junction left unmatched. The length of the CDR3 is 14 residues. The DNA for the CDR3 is TGTGCCAGCAGCTTGGTACAGGGGAGATCACCCCTCCACTTT. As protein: CASSLVQGRSPLHF.

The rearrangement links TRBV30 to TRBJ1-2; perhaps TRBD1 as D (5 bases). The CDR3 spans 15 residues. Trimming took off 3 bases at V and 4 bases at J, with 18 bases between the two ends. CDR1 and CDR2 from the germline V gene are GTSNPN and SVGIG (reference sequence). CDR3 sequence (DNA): TGTGCCTGGAGCCTCAGGGCGCGGACTGTCTATGGCTACACCTTC. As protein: CAWSLRARTVYGYTF.

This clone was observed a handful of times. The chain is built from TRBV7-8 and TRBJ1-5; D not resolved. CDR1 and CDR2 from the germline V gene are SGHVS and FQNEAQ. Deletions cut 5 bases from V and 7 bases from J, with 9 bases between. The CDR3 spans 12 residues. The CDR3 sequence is CASSQNRQPQHF. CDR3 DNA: TGTGCCAGCAGCCAGAATAGACAGCCCCAGCATTTT.

CDR3 coding DNA: TGTGCCAGCAGCTTCGGCGTTCTGTCTGGAAACACCATATATTTT. Its protein product is CASSFGVLSGNTIYF. V gene TRBV5-6 combines with J gene TRBJ1-3; no clear D gene. V gave up 2 bases and J gave up 1 base, with 10 bases separating them. CDR3 length: 15 amino acids. CDR1 and CDR2 (germline): SGHDT, YYEEEE.